This TCR beta chain appears in the sequencing data of a study of shared clonotypes between healthy human individuals. Study in general: Sampling drew on donors who were a couple of women and three men aged 18 to 49.

Naive CD8 cells comprised CD45RO-negative, CCR7-positively selected cells, excluding terminally differentiated effector memory CD45RA+ cells. Using immunoSEQ multiplex PCR, the repertoire was profiled, and TCRdb retains in-frame clones only, with some absent. The sample lists around 2.1 million clones; roughly 91% were seen once. J gave up 5 bases and V 1 base, and 9 bases lay outside the gene matches. CDR3 length: 16 amino acids. Germline V gene sequence: CDR1 LNHNV, CDR2 YYDKDF (reference sequence). This chain connects TRBV15 to TRBJ2-5; TRBD2 aligns across 8 bases. This clonotype was sampled from a man aged 18 to 29 in good health. Some clones in this sample may be carry-over from other donors' samples. Material: naive CD8+ T cells from PBMCs. The CDR3 here is CATSRVPGGPGETQYF. The CDR3 DNA reads TGTGCCACCAGCAGAGTGCCGGGAGGGCCGGGTGAGACCCAGTACTTC. The full variable domain, rest sourced from reference TRBV15 and TRBJ2-5, is DAMVIQNPRYQVTQFGKPVTLSCSQTLNHNVMYWYQQKSSQAPKLLFHYYDKDFNNEADTPDNFQSRRPNTSFCFLDIRSPGLGDTAMYLCATSRVPGGPGETQYFGPGTRLLVL.